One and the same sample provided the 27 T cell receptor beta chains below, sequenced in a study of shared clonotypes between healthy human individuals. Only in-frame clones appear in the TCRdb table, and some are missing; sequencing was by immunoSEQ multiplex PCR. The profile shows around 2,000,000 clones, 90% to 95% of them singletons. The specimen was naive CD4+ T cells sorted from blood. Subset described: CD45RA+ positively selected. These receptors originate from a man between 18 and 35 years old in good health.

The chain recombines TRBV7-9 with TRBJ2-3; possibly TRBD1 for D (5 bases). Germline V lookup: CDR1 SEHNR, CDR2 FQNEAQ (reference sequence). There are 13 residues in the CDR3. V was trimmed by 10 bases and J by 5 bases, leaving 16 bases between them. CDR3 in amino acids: CATTVQAVDTQYF. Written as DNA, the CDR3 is TGTGCCACCACCGTACAGGCCGTAGATACGCAGTATTTT.

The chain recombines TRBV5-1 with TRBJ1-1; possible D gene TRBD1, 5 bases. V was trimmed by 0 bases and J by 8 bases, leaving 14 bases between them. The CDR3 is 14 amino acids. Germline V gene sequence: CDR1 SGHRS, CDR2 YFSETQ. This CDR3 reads CASSLGDSLNEAFF. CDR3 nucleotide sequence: TGCGCCAGCAGCTTGGGCGACAGCCTGAACGAAGCTTTCTTT. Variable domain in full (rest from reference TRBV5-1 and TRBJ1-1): KAGVTQTPRYLIKTRGQQVTLSCSPISGHRSVSWYQQTPGQGLQFLFEYFSETQRNKGNFPGRFSGRQFSNSRSEMNVSTLELGDSALYLCASSLGDSLNEAFFGQGTRLTVV.

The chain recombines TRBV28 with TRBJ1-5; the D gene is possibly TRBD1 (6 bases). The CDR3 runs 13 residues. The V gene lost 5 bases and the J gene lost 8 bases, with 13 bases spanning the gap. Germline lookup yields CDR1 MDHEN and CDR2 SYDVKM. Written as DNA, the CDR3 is TGTGCCAGCAGTGGGACAAAAGAAAAGCCCCAGCATTTT. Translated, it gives CASSGTKEKPQHF.

CDR3 loop: CAWSVAGGGYTEAFF. The CDR3 nucleotides read TGTGCCTGGAGTGTGGCCGGGGGGGGATACACTGAAGCTTTCTTT. This sequence joins TRBV30 and TRBJ1-1; D might be TRBD1 (5 bases). In germline, CDR1 is GTSNPN, CDR2 SVGIG (reference sequence). The CDR3 is made up of 15 amino acids. V was clipped by 0 bases and J by 3 bases, with 14 bases between them. The variable domain in full, with the rest retrieved from reference TRBV30 and TRBJ1-1, is SQTIHQWPATLVQPVGSPLSLECTVEGTSNPNLYWYRQAAGRGLQLLFYSVGIGQISSEVPQNLSASRPQDRQFILSSKKLLLSDSGFYLCAWSVAGGGYTEAFFGQGTRLTVV.

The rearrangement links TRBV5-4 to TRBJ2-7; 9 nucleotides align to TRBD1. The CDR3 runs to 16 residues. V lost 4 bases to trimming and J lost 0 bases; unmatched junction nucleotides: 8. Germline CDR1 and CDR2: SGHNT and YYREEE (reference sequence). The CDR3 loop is CASSPQDRGDSYEQYF. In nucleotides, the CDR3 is TGTGCCAGCAGCCCCCAGGACAGGGGTGACTCCTACGAGCAGTACTTC.

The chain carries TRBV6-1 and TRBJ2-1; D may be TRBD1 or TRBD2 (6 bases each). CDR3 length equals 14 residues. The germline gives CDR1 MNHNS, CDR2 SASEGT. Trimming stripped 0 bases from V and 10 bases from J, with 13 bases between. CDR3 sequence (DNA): TGTGCCAGCAGTGAAGCGTGGGGGGCAGCAGAGCAGTTCTTC. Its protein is CASSEAWGAAEQFF.

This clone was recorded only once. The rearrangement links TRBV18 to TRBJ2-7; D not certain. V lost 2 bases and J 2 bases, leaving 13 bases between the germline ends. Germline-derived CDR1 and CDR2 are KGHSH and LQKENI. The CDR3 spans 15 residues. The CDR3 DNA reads TGTGCCAGCTCACCAGCTACTTCCAGTCCCTACGAGCAGTACTTC. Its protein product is CASSPATSSPYEQYF.

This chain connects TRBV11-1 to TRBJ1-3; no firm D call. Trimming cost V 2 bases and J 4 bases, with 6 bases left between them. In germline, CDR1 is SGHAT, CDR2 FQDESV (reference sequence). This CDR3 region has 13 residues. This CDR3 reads CASSLRFGNTIYF. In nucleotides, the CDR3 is TGTGCCAGCAGCTTACGATTCGGAAACACCATATATTTT.

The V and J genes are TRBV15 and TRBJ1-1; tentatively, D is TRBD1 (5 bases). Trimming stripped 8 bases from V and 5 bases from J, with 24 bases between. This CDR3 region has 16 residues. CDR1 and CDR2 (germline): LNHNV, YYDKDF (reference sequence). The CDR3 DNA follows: TGTGCCACCTCTCAGGGTCAGAACCCCGGAGGGACTGAAGCTTTCTTT. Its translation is CATSQGQNPGGTEAFF.

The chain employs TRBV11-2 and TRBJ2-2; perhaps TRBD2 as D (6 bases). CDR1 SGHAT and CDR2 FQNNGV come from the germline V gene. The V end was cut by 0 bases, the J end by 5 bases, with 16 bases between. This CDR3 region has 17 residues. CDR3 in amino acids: CASSLERFAGRTGELFF. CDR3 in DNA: TGTGCCAGCAGCTTAGAAAGGTTTGCGGGGAGGACCGGGGAGCTGTTTTTT.

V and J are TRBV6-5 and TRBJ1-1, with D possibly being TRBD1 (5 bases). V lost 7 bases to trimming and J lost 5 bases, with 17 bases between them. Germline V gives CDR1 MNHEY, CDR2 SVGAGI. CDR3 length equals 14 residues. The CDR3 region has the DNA TGTGCCAGCATAGGGACCCTCGAGGGGACTGAAGCTTTCTTT. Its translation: CASIGTLEGTEAFF.

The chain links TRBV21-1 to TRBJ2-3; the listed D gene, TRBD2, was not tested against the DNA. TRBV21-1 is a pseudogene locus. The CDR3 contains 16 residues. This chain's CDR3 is CASSKARAAVTDTQYF. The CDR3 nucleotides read TGTGCCAGCAGCAAAGCGCGGGCGGCCGTCACAGATACGCAGTATTTT.

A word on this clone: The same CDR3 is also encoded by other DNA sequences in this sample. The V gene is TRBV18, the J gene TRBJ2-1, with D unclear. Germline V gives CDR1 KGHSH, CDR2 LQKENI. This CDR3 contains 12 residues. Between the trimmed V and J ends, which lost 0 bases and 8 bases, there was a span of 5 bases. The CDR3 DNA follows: TGTGCCAGCTCACCACCTTTGGATGAGCAGTTCTTC. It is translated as CASSPPLDEQFF.

The CDR3 DNA sequence: TGTGCCAGCAGTTTGGGGAACAGCGCTACTACCACCTTC. This encodes CASSLGNSATTTF. This chain links TRBV27 with TRBJ1-2; no clear D gene. There are 13 residues in the CDR3. Trimming left V 3 bases short and J 13 bases short, with 18 bases between. CDR1 is MNHEY and CDR2 is SMNVEV in the germline V gene (reference sequence).

The CDR3 here is CASSRTGRLGDTGELFF. The CDR3 coding sequence is TGCGCCAGCAGTCGGACAGGGCGATTGGGGGACACCGGGGAGCTGTTTTTT. The chain carries TRBV10-1 and TRBJ2-2; the match to TRBD1 covers 8 bases. The length of the CDR3 is 17 residues. V was pared by 5 bases and J by 3 bases, with 11 bases of the junction left unmatched. Germline V gives CDR1 WNHNN, CDR2 SYGVQD (reference sequence).

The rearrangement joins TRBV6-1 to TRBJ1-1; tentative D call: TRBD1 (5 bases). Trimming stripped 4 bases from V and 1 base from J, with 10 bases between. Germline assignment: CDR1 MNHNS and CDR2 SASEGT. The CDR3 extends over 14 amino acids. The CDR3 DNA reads TGTGCCAGCAGTGCGGCCCAGGGGAACACTGAAGCTTTCTTT. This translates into CASSAAQGNTEAFF.

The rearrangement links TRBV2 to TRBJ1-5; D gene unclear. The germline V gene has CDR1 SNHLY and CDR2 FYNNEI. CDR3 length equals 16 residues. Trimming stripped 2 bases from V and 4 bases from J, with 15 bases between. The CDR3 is CASSEFSGQPNQPQHF. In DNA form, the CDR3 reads TGTGCCAGCAGTGAATTTTCTGGGCAGCCAAATCAGCCCCAGCATTTT. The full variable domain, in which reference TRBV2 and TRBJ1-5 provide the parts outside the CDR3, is EPEVTQTPSHQVTQMGQEVILRCVPISNHLYFYWYRQILGQKVEFLVSFYNNEISEKSEIFDDQFSVERPDGSNFTLKIRSTKLEDSAMYFCASSEFSGQPNQPQHFGDGTRLSIL.

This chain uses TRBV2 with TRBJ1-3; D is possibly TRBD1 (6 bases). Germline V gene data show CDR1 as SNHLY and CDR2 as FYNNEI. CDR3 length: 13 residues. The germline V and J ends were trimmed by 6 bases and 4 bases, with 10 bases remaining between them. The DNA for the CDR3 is TGTGCCAGCAGAGGGGGGTCCGGAAACACCATATATTTT. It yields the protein CASRGGSGNTIYF.

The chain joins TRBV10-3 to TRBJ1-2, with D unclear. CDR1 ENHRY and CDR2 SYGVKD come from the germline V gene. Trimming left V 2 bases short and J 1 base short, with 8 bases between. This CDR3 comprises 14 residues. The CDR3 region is CAISELPLNYGYTF. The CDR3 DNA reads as TGTGCCATCAGTGAGCTTCCCCTTAACTATGGCTACACCTTC.

CDR3 amino acids: CAISEFPGVNQPQHF. The CDR3 region has the DNA TGTGCCATCAGTGAATTTCCGGGAGTCAATCAGCCCCAGCATTTT. This rearrangement joins TRBV10-3 to TRBJ1-5, with no clear D. Trimming stripped 3 bases from V and 3 bases from J, with 12 bases between. The CDR3 runs to 15 residues. Germline V gene data show CDR1 as ENHRY and CDR2 as SYGVKD.

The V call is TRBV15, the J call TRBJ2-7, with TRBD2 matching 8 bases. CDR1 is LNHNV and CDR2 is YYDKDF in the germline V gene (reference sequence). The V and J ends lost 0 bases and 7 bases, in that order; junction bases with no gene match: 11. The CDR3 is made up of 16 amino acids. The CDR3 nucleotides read TGTGCCACCAGCAGAGACCCGGGACTAGTTTCGGGAGAGCAGTACTTC. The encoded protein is CATSRDPGLVSGEQYF.

CDR3 region: CASRGGLAGATETQYF. The CDR3 DNA reads TGTGCCAGTAGGGGGGGACTAGCGGGAGCAACAGAGACCCAGTACTTC. The rearrangement uses TRBV19 and TRBJ2-5; TRBD2 matches at 14 bases. V was clipped by 6 bases and J by 4 bases; unmatched bases: 7. The CDR3 has 16 residues. Germline assignment: CDR1 LNHDA and CDR2 SQIVND (reference sequence).

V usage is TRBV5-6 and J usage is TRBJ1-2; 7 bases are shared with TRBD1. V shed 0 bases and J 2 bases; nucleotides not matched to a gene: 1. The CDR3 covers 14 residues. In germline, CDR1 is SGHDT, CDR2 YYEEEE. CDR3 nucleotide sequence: TGTGCCAGCAGCTTGGGGACAGGAAACTATGGCTACACCTTC. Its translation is CASSLGTGNYGYTF.

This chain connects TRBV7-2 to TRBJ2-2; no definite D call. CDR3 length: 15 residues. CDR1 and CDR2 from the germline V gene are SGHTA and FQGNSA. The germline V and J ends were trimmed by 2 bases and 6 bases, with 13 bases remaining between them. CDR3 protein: CASSLKTTRPGELFF. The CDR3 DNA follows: TGTGCCAGCAGCTTAAAGACGACCAGACCCGGGGAGCTGTTTTTT.

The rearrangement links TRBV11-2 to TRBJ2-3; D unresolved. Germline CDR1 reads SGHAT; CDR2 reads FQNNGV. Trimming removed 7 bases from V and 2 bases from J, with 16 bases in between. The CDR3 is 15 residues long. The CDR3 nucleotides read TGTGCCAGCACCCCCAGAGGTGTCCCCACAGATACGCAGTATTTT. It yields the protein CASTPRGVPTDTQYF. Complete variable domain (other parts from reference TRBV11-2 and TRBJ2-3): EAGVAQSPRYKIIEKRQSVAFWCNPISGHATLYWYQQILGQGPKLLIQFQNNGVVDDSQLPKDRFSAERLKGVDSTLKIQPAKLEDSAVYLCASTPRGVPTDTQYFGPGTRLTVL.

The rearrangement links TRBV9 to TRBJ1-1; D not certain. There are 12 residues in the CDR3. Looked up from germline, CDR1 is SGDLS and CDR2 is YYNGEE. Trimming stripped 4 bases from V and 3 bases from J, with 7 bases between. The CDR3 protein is CASSLDDTEAFF. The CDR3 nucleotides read TGTGCCAGCAGCCTCGACGACACTGAAGCTTTCTTT.

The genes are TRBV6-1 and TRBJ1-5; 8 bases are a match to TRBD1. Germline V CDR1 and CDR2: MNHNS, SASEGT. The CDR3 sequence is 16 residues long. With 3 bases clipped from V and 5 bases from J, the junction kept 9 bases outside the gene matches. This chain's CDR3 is CASSEATQGAYQPQHF. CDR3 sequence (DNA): TGTGCCAGCAGTGAGGCTACTCAGGGGGCATATCAGCCCCAGCATTTT.